The clone carrying this TCR beta chain was detected a few times. Specified treatment: some 19 received Ad26.COV2.S at low or high dose, single or two shots; about 5 received placebo; per-sample allocation not given. The samples date from day 63 after the first vaccine or placebo injection. The sample belongs to a study of Ad26.COV2.S vaccination and SARS-CoV-2 variants. Generated by immunoSEQ multiplex PCR, the TCRdb table keeps only in-frame clones and is missing some. The sample includes 300,000 to 350,000 clones, roughly 90% of them seen just once. The CDR3 sequence is 15 residues long. This specimen consisted of peripheral blood, obtained in a trial of Ad26.COV2.S vaccine versus placebo. This chain uses TRBV21-1 with TRBJ1-5. TRBV21-1 is described as a pseudogene. The clonotype was recovered from a person between 18 and 60 years old who received the Ad26.COV2.S COVID-19 vaccine or a placebo. CDR3 amino acids: CASRTAFRGNQPQHF. CDR3 in DNA: TGTGCCAGCAGGACTGCCTTCCGAGGCAATCAGCCCCAGCATTTT.